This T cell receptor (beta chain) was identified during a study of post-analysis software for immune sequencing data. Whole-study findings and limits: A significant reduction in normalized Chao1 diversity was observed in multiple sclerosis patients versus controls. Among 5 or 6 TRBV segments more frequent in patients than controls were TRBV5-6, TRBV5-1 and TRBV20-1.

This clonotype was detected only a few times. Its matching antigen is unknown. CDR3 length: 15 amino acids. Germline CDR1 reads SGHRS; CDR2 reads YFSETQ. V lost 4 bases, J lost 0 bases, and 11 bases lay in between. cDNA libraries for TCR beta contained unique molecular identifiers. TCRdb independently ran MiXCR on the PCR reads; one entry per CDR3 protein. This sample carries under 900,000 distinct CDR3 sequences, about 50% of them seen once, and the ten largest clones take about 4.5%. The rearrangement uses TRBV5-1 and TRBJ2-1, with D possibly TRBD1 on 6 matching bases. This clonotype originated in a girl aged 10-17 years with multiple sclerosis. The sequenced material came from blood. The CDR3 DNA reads TGCGCCAGCAGCCACGACAGGCCCTCCTACAATGAGCAGTTCTTC. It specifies CASSHDRPSYNEQFF.